The entry that follows covers one T cell receptor beta chain sequence. This receptor's antigen is unknown. One base away there is no much larger clone; base qualities are not given. The cohort consisted of hundreds of healthy bone marrow donors. At the time of sampling, every cohort member was nominally healthy, though immune exposures that went unrecorded were likely present. The donor was CMV seronegative and belonged to the group of 352 seronegative cohort members. Each donor provided a peripheral blood sample, and peripheral blood mononuclear cells were used for TCR beta sequencing. The Qiagen DNeasy Blood Extraction Kit was used to extract genomic DNA from the blood cell samples. To prepare the library, the immunoSEQ multiplex PCR assay was applied. For the multiplex PCR, a mixture combining 60 forward primers for TCR Vbeta segments and 13 reverse primers for TCR Jbeta segments was used. The CDR3 region of rearranged TCR beta genes was amplified from genomic DNA by a multiplex PCR assay. The amplified TCR beta libraries were sequenced on the Illumina HiSeq System as 87-base-pair reads. In the authors' own workflow: In a later analysis, tens of millions of unique TCR beta chains were counted across the roughly 610 repertoires, and about 10 million of these chains were shared by at least two donors. Raw reads were error-corrected and collapsed into unique sequences with a nearest-neighbor algorithm that merged closely related sequences to remove PCR and sequencing errors. Alignment of CDR3 sequences to IMGT reference sequences was used to assign V, D and J gene segments. For a sequence to be retained, a match of at least six nucleotides to both a V gene segment and a J gene segment was required. A rearrangement counted as productive if the CDR3 had no stop codons and remained in frame with V and J, and every other rearrangement counted as non-productive. Following IMGT convention, CDR3 was defined as the stretch from the second conserved V-encoded cysteine to the conserved J-encoded phenylalanine. Sequences without an unambiguous match to a single V gene segment were excluded from the earlier analysis of about 600 of the donors. An earlier analysis of just under 600 of the donors called V segments functional above 56.7% productive rearrangements and segregating when the between-donor standard deviation exceeded 5%. To diagnose cytomegalovirus status from the catalog of TCR beta chain sequences, a statistical classification framework was built. In a later analysis, TCR nucleotide sequences were compared against IMGT/GENE-DB human TR gene sequences so that V and J genes could be assigned. Using the TCRdist pipeline, a later analysis assigned CDR3 sequences along with most-parsimonious VDJ recombination scenarios. In a later analysis, each TCR beta chain was defined by its CDR3 amino acid sequence together with its V-gene family, and reads without a unique V-gene family were excluded. To address suspected cross-contamination and a sequencing artifact, a later analysis removed 550 to 750 highly shared, low-generation-probability nucleotide sequences. In a later analysis, a clonal expansion index was calculated for each public chain from normalized within-repertoire ranks of inferred template counts. A later analysis computed generation probabilities with a VDJ recombination model fitted to out-of-frame rearrangements, and checked the results against IGoR. A later analysis scored TCR-TCR, TCR-HLA and TCR-CMV co-occurrence with hypergeometric tests, applying a repertoire-size bias correction to TCR pairs. To estimate false discovery rates, a later analysis permuted the HLA or CMV assignments 20 times. In a later analysis, co-occurring TCRs were grouped using DBSCAN, and TCRdist sequence similarity was added for clustering within HLA-allele-positive subsets. For co-occurrence clustering, repertoires with fewer than 30,000 or more than 120,000 public chains were excluded, along with four to six repertoires with anomalous nucleotide sharing. TCRdb obtained this table from immuneACCESS and retained in-frame rearrangements with V and J assigned. These tables miss some clones; where compared with another copy, unresolved V genes account for less than half of the shortfall, and the remainder is unexplained. The V and J calls and clone size were taken over from that table, and D and trimming were inferred from the DNA. The sample table records 110,000 to 150,000 clones; around 82% of these occur just once. Together, the top ten hold around 2.9% of the sample.

The data are from a study of cytomegalovirus exposure and HLA in healthy donors (TCRdb year 2017). Regarding the study in general: According to an earlier analysis of 550 to 750 of the donors, about 190 million T cells yielded approximately 120 million unique TCR beta sequences and around 280 Gb of sequence data. An early release covering some 640 HLA-typed donors comprised about 290 gigabases of sequencing data and tens of millions of unique TCR sequences. The genetic ancestry cluster associated with self-reported Caucasian donors included over 80% of the approximately 430 genotyped donors. The study aimed to test whether signatures of past pathogen exposure could be identified by cataloging public T cell receptors. The study profiled the T cell repertoires of more than 500 subjects by immunosequencing and related them to cytomegalovirus serostatus. Besides the first cohort of roughly 660 subjects, a separate validation cohort made up of 120 different subjects was used. The study combined high-throughput TCR immunosequencing, statistical association of individual TCRs with disease status, and machine learning to predict cytomegalovirus infection status. A later analysis re-examined previously published TCR beta repertoires from just over 650 donors and added high-resolution HLA genotyping to investigate patterns of TCR occurrence. Rather than drawing on any new phenotypic data, the later analysis identified candidate immune exposures from TCR beta sequences and the way those sequences occurred across donors. An earlier analysis of 587 of the donors used high-throughput TCR beta sequencing to judge whether each TCR beta V gene segment behaved as functional or pseudogenic. Donor age, sex, ethnicity and CMV serostatus were compiled alongside the repertoire data. In a later genetic analysis, genome-wide SNP genotypes for about 55% of the roughly 700 donors were used, and that subset was treated as a discovery cohort. All discovery cohort repertoires had been generated using a single sequencing platform. Class I and class II HLA loci were covered by the typing at four-digit resolution. Typing coverage varied by locus: roughly 620-640 donors for A, B, C, DRB1 and DQB1; roughly 510 for DQA1; approximately 570 for DPA1; around 450 for DPB1. Roughly 5 DR-DQ haplotypes were handled as single units for association and clustering, since linkage in the cohort was strong. Among a few hundred genotyped donors of the cohort, an average of about 240,000 unique TCR beta nucleotide sequences were sequenced per donor, around a sixth of them non-productive. The study at large found these results: Strong co-occurrence of HLA alleles, especially DR and DQ, made assigning TCR associations to individual alleles difficult. In a later analysis, TCR association rates were found to vary across HLA loci, with the most associated TCRs seen for DRB1 alleles and the fewest for HLA-C alleles. Because some donors lacked HLA typing at each locus, the association tests relied only on the typed subset. The presence/absence analyses assumed that sequencing depth was roughly uniform across donors, and that assumption may not be true. The study gave a list of about 150 TCR beta chains associated with cytomegalovirus. The classifier was reported to diagnose cytomegalovirus status with high specificity and sensitivity in both the original and validation cohorts. A group of highly shared sequence variants was considered likely to be a technical artifact of the sequencing pipeline. In a later analysis, HLA-associated TCR beta chains were found to be more clonally expanded and to have lower generation probabilities than equally common non-associated chains. The earlier analysis of some 540 of the donors excluded approximately 15 rarely observed V segments, including chromosome 9 orphons, because counts were too low. Across donors, most TCR sequences were observed very rarely, whereas some public TCRs were present in many individuals. A few of the identified cytomegalovirus-associated TCR beta chains were confirmed in vitro to be specific for cytomegalovirus antigens. An earlier analysis of several hundred of the donors showed that most TCR beta V segments appeared in productive rearrangements either about 87% or about 30% of the time, which broadly matched IMGT annotations. Specific HLA alleles were associated with 16,951 TCR beta sequences at a false discovery rate of 0.05 in a later analysis. A later analysis reported that several top co-occurrence clusters appeared linked to parvovirus B19, influenza, CMV and Epstein-Barr virus. CMV serostatus was the only immune exposure information available for the cohort. In a later genetic analysis, a missense DCLRE1C variant was associated with V-gene and J-gene trimming of TCR beta chains, and the association was replicated in an independent cohort. The cohort was sequenced for TCR beta chains only, and without alpha or paired-chain data the features that could be detected were limited. Linkage disequilibrium might explain the correlated functional status among segregating V segments, but an unknown experimental factor could not be excluded. In a later analysis, most CMV-associated TCR beta chains were found to appear HLA-restricted, with HLA associations seemingly driven largely by CMV exposure. According to a later genetic analysis, donors in an Asian-associated ancestry cluster had fewer N-insertions in productive TCRs than the roughly 670-donor mean. The authors suggested that the approach could potentially be extended to other disease states and immunological phenotypes. A further reported finding was that TCR beta sequences accurately predicted the HLA-A and HLA-B alleles for most subjects in the first cohort.

The material sequenced was PBMCs. The TCR was taken from a female donor in good health and CMV-seronegative.

The DNA sequence is TGTGCCAGCAGTCTCAGGACAGGGAACGCTGAGCAGTTCTTC. It translates as CASSLRTGNAEQFF. The rearranged segments are TRBV6-4 and TRBJ2-1; TRBD1 agrees with 8 junctional bases. Trimmed from V: 5 bases; trimmed from J: 9 bases; junction bases lacking a gene match: 9. The germline V gene yields MRHNA for CDR1 and SNTAGT for CDR2. Reading from cysteine to phenylalanine, the CDR3 counts 14 amino acids. Of all the DNA, just the CDR3 is kept, 42 bases in frame from base 1.